These T cell receptor beta chains were read from a single sample in a study of T cell responses to AZD1222 COVID-19 vaccine. TCRdb's table, derived via immunoSEQ multiplex PCR, lists solely in-frame clones and lacks some. In the table there are 150,000 to 200,000 clones, 90% to 95% of which are singletons. Here the sequenced sample was peripheral blood, taken on day 0 of AZD1222 vaccination. Receptors were obtained from an adult in good health. CDR3s leave out the opening cysteine and the closing phenylalanine or tryptophan.

v_gene | CDR3aa
TRBV19 | ASSISGGNNEQF
TRBV5-1 | ASSLGQRWDSPLH
TRBV24-1 | ATSDSSGSTTDTQY
TRBV28 | ASSLETVPVSRSPLH
TRBV15 | ATSRDRAAHQPQH
TRBV5-1 | ASSLEGYGNTIY
TRBV6-5 | ASTTSLPAEQY
TRBV3-1/TRBV3-2 | ASSQGLTGTPYEQY
TRBV5-8 | ASSLVALNYEQY
TRBV28 | ASSRVGGSRIQY
TRBV11-2 | ASSIYSSGTGFAEQY
TRBV4-2 | ASSQSGKRANYGYT
TRBV6-5 | ASGQAGNSPLH
TRBV10-3 | AISGAPSGEAKNIQY
TRBV5-4 | ASSLESSYEQY
TRBV24-1 | ATSEIAGGPFANTGELF
TRBV14 | ASSVTFPGLRAF
TRBV24-1 | ATSDFARHREEVTNTEAF
TRBV19 | ASSPGQGLPLSREQY
TRBV9 | ASSSHAGTNEKLF
TRBV11-3 | ASSLTTGPGGEQY
TRBV5-3 | ARTFYEQY
TRBV7-2 | ASSLPPTDVTGELF
TRBV11-2 | ASSLDLAGGPYEQY
TRBV7-2 | ASSLLGQAGGQF
TRBV15 | ATSPAARGDYGYT
TRBV27 | ASSGNRGPQSTDTQY
TRBV28 | ASSLTSGRAKEQY
TRBV28 | ASSLVGRLTGAEAF
TRBV30 | AWSPQDGYT
TRBV7-8 | ASSLNRDTEAF
TRBV5-6 | ASSPILQGYEQY
TRBV13 | ASSLGGGRKGETQY
TRBV7-3 | ASSPESGETQY
TRBV19 | ASSAQGPDTEAF
TRBV25-1 | ASSPRDFRPGELF
TRBV10-3 | ATLEGGGYGYT
TRBV6-5 | ASSYSGVNYGYT
TRBV30 | AWSPGGNGYT
TRBV7-3 | ASSHGTGGTGELF
TRBV18 | ASSPPGAVNTEAF
TRBV28 | ASSFLPGGTGTTDTQY
TRBV9 | ASSVSHLNTEAF
TRBV7-8 | ASSLKSGQGEETQY
TRBV19 | ASRTGTGGENYGYT
TRBV13 | ASSFSGRGLGQF
TRBV5-4 | ASSPAAGRETQY
TRBV7-9 | ASSPRDGNYEQY
TRBV5-1 | ASSLDGTSTDTQY
TRBV11-3 | ASSAGPLLYNEQF
TRBV11-1 | ASSLLAGDRETQY
TRBV5-1 | ASSFYRQGDTEAF
TRBV5-5 | ASSERDSTRATNEKLF
TRBV5-5 | ASSLGTGGSPLH